Below, 20 T cell receptor beta chains from the same sample are listed, as sequenced in a study of technical replicates of blood from a few donors. Sequencing used immunoSEQ multiplex PCR; TCRdb keeps in-frame clones, though not all of them. The sample has some 80,000 clones, about 97% seen once. The sample consisted of T cells isolated from PBMCs. The receptors were gathered from a human donor in good health.

V gene TRBV9 combines with J gene TRBJ2-7, with D perhaps TRBD1 (5 bases). The CDR3 consists of 16 residues. The germline V gene encodes CDR1 SGDLS and CDR2 YYNGEE. Trimming removed 3 bases from V and 4 bases from J, with 20 bases in between. The CDR3 DNA follows: TGTGCCAGCAGCGATCACTCGACAGACATCCCATACGAGCAGTACTTC. Translation gives CASSDHSTDIPYEQYF.

This clone was seen only once. CDR3: CASSQTIPTGGEETQYF. Here the CDR3 DNA reads TGCGCCAGCAGCCAAACAATCCCGACAGGGGGCGAAGAGACCCAGTACTTC. The chain uses TRBV4-1 and TRBJ2-5; 10 bases are a match to TRBD1. The CDR3 covers 17 residues. V lost 2 bases, J lost 3 bases, and 9 bases stayed unmatched. Germline CDR1 and CDR2: MGHRA and YSYEKL.

The chain combines TRBV21-1 with TRBJ1-2; the table's D call, TRBD1, was not checked against the DNA. TRBV21-1 is a pseudogene. The CDR3 length is 13 residues. CDR3 nucleotides: TGTGCCACCCTACCCAGACACGACTATGGCTACACCTTC. Its translation is CATLPRHDYGYTF.

V and J are TRBV9 and TRBJ1-4; TRBD1 matches at 11 bases. This CDR3 has 15 residues. CDR1 is SGDLS and CDR2 is YYNGEE in the germline V gene. J was trimmed by 7 bases and V by 3 bases; bases with no gene match: 5. The CDR3, as DNA: TGTGCCAGCAGCGGAAGGACAGGGGGCGGTGAAAAACTGTTTTTT. Its protein product is CASSGRTGGGEKLFF.

The V and J genes are TRBV13 and TRBJ2-7; D gene ambiguous. Germline V gene lookup returns CDR1 PRHDT and CDR2 FYEKMQ (reference sequence). V lost 5 bases and J lost 0, with 8 bases in between. CDR3 size: 13 residues. For the CDR3, the DNA is TGTGCCAGCAGCGCGGCTAACTCCTACGAGCAGTACTTC. Its protein product is CASSAANSYEQYF.

The chain uses TRBV4-1 and TRBJ1-4; maybe TRBD1 (5 bases). Trimming removed 10 bases at V and 0 bases at J, with 21 bases between. CDR1 and CDR2 (germline): MGHRA, YSYEKL. This CDR3 comprises 17 residues. CDR3 nucleotides: TGCGCCACCCGGGGGGGACTGGGAATCGCAACTAATGAAAAACTGTTTTTT. Encoded protein: CATRGGLGIATNEKLFF.

This chain connects TRBV12-5 to TRBJ2-1, with 11 bases fitting TRBD2. The CDR3 has 15 residues. Germline-derived CDR1 and CDR2 are LGHNT and FRNRAP. V trimming: 0 bases; J trimming: 9 bases; junction bases outside the gene matches: 4. This CDR3 reads CASGLVLAGASEQFF. The CDR3 DNA sequence: TGTGCTAGTGGTTTGGTACTAGCGGGGGCGAGTGAGCAGTTCTTC.

The chain is built from TRBV5-1 and TRBJ2-5; D remains ambiguous. There are 14 residues in the CDR3. Trimming cost V 0 bases and J 0 bases, with 6 bases left between them. The germline V gene has CDR1 SGHRS and CDR2 YFSETQ. The CDR3 DNA sequence: TGCGCCAGCAGCTTGGTGTCAGACCAAGAGACCCAGTACTTC. This encodes CASSLVSDQETQYF. Full variable domain (rest looked up from reference TRBV5-1 and TRBJ2-5): KAGVTQTPRYLIKTRGQQVTLSCSPISGHRSVSWYQQTPGQGLQFLFEYFSETQRNKGNFPGRFSGRQFSNSRSEMNVSTLELGDSALYLCASSLVSDQETQYFGPGTRLLVL.

The genes are TRBV28 and TRBJ2-3; maybe TRBD1 (6 bases). V was clipped by 4 bases and J by 4 bases, with 12 bases between them. The germline V gene encodes CDR1 MDHEN and CDR2 SYDVKM. The CDR3 sequence is 14 residues long. Here the CDR3 DNA reads TGTGCCAGCAGTTCCGGGACAACCCCAGATACGCAGTATTTT. Its translation: CASSSGTTPDTQYF.

The J gene is TRBJ1-2, the V gene TRBV2, with 12 positions matching TRBD1. The CDR3 runs 20 residues. Per germline, CDR1 SNHLY and CDR2 FYNNEI. V lost 6 bases, J lost 6 bases, and 23 bases stayed unmatched. DNA for the CDR3: TGTGCCAGCAGCGAACGAATACGTTTGGGACAGGGGGCAGATACGAATGGCTACACCTTC. Translated, it gives CASSERIRLGQGADTNGYTF.

The J gene is TRBJ1-6, the V gene TRBV27; D unclear. The V gene's germline CDR1 is MNHEY and CDR2 SMNVEV (reference sequence). V was shortened by 4 bases and J by 11 bases, with 12 bases between the two germline ends. The CDR3 sequence is 13 residues long. The CDR3 region has the DNA TGTGCCAGCAGTTCCTCCTCCGGGACACCCCTCCACTTT. Its protein is CASSSSSGTPLHF.

Turning to this clone: At one end, the junction sequence differs from germline, possibly due to a read error. The chain uses TRBV30 and TRBJ2-5; D is unclear. This CDR3 is built from 12 residues. CDR1 and CDR2 from the germline V gene are GTSNPN and SVGIG (reference sequence). This CDR3 reads CAWSVNQEAQYF. The CDR3 nucleotides read TGTGCCTGGAGTGTTAACCAAGAGGCCCAGTACTTC. Full variable domain (remainder filled in from reference TRBV30 and TRBJ2-5): SQTIHQWPATLVQPVGSPLSLECTVEGTSNPNLYWYRQAAGRGLQLLFYSVGIGQISSEVPQNLSASRPQDRQFILSSKKLLLSDSGFYLCAWSVNQEAQYFGPGTRLLVL.

This chain joins TRBV19 and TRBJ2-7; D uncertain. V was shortened by 6 bases and J by 5 bases, with 17 bases between the two germline ends. This CDR3 comprises 14 residues. The germline gives CDR1 LNHDA, CDR2 SQIVND (reference sequence). The CDR3 nucleotides are TGTGCCAGTAGCTACGGTAGAAGTGCGGACGAGCAGTACTTC. This sequence encodes CASSYGRSADEQYF.

This clone appeared a single time. This chain joins TRBV29-1 and TRBJ2-5; possible D gene TRBD2, 6 bases. From germline, CDR1 is SQVTM and CDR2 ANQGSEA. This CDR3 region has 13 residues. Trimming took 5 bases from V and 10 from J, leaving 20 bases between them. Here the CDR3 DNA reads TGCAGCGTTTTTGGAGGGTACGGTCCGGACCAGTACTTC. It encodes CSVFGGYGPDQYF.

The rearrangement uses TRBV7-8 and TRBJ2-5; 7 nucleotides align to TRBD1. V gave up 3 bases and J gave up 3 bases; unmatched junction bases: 16. Germline V gene lookup returns CDR1 SGHVS and CDR2 FQNEAQ. The length of the CDR3 is 18 residues. DNA for the CDR3: TGTGCCAGCAGCTTTATACAGGGGTCCGCCTTGTTGAAAGAGACCCAGTACTTC. Amino acids: CASSFIQGSALLKETQYF.

The V and J genes are TRBV6-5 and TRBJ1-6; 9 bases agree with TRBD1. The V gene's germline CDR1 is MNHEY and CDR2 SVGAGI. CDR3 length: 13 amino acids. V shed 8 bases and J 7 bases; nucleotides not matched to a gene: 3. CDR3 loop: CASWTGANSPLHF. In DNA, the CDR3 is TGTGCCAGCTGGACAGGGGCGAATTCACCCCTCCACTTT.

The chain is built from TRBV6-1 and TRBJ1-6, with 8 nucleotides matching TRBD1. The germline V gene has CDR1 MNHNS and CDR2 SASEGT. The CDR3 spans 15 residues. With V trimmed by 1 base and J by 9 bases, 5 bases remained unmatched. The CDR3, as DNA: TGTGCCAGCAGTGAAGGACAGGGGACTGTTTCACCCCTCCACTTT. As protein: CASSEGQGTVSPLHF.

This chain joins TRBV30 and TRBJ1-5, with 9 nucleotides matching TRBD1. The CDR3 runs to 17 residues. V lost 2 bases and J lost 5; bases outside the gene matches: 13. Germline-derived CDR1 and CDR2 are GTSNPN and SVGIG (reference sequence). The CDR3 reads CAWSLITGTGRDQPQHF. The CDR3 region has the DNA TGTGCCTGGAGTTTAATAACCGGGACAGGGAGGGATCAGCCCCAGCATTTT.

The chain carries TRBV25-1 and TRBJ2-1, with 9 positions matching TRBD1. After removal of 2 bases from V and 5 bases from J, the junction contained 4 bases not matched to a gene. CDR1 is MGHDK and CDR2 is SYGVNS in the germline V gene. The CDR3 loop spans 15 amino acids. As DNA, the CDR3 is TGTGCCAGCAGTGAACCGGGACAGGGCGACAATGAGCAGTTCTTC. This encodes CASSEPGQGDNEQFF. Complete variable domain (other parts from reference TRBV25-1 and TRBJ2-1): EADIYQTPRYLVIGTGKKITLECSQTMGHDKMYWYQQDPGMELHLIHYSYGVNSTEKGDLSSESTVSRIRTEHFPLTLESARPSHTSQYLCASSEPGQGDNEQFFGPGTRLTVL.

This sequence joins TRBV28 and TRBJ1-2, with 8 bases identical to TRBD1. The CDR3 extends over 18 amino acids. V trimming: 4 bases; J trimming: 4 bases; junction bases outside the gene matches: 17. The germline CDR1 and CDR2 sequences are MDHEN and SYDVKM. CDR3 region: CASSYWDRLKSGAYGYTF. CDR3 DNA sequence: TGTGCCAGCAGTTATTGGGACAGGTTAAAGTCTGGGGCCTATGGCTACACCTTC.